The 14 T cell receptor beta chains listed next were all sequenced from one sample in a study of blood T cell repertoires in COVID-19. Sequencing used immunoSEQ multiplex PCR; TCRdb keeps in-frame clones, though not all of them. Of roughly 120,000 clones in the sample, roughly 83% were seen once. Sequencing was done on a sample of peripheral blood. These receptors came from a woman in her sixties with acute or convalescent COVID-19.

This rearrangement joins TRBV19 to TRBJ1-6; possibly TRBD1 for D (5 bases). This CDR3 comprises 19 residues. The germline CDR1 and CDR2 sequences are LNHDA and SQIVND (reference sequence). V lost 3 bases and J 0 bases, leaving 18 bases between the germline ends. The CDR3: CASSIPNSGTYSYNSPLHF. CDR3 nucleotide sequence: TGTGCCAGTAGTATTCCGAACAGCGGGACTTACTCCTATAATTCACCCCTCCACTTT. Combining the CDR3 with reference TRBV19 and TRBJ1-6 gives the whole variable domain DGGITQSPKYLFRKEGQNVTLSCEQNLNHDAMYWYRQDPGQGLRLIYYSQIVNDFQKGDIAEGYSVSREKKESFPLTVTSAQKNPTAFYLCASSIPNSGTYSYNSPLHFGNGTRLTVT.

Here the CDR3 DNA reads TGTGCCAGCAGCCATTTGCGACTAGCGGGAGCCTCCAATGAGCAGTTCTTC. Translating gives CASSHLRLAGASNEQFF. The chain carries TRBV14 and TRBJ2-1; TRBD2 matches at 12 bases. This CDR3 is 17 amino acids long. Germline V gene data show CDR1 as SGHDN and CDR2 as FVKESK. The V and J ends lost 3 bases and 6 bases, in that order; junction bases with no gene match: 9.

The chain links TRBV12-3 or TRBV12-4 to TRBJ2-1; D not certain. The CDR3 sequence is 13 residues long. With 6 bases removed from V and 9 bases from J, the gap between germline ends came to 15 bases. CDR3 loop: CASSSPLISEQFF. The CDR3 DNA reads TGTGCCAGCAGCTCCCCTTTGATTAGTGAGCAGTTCTTC.

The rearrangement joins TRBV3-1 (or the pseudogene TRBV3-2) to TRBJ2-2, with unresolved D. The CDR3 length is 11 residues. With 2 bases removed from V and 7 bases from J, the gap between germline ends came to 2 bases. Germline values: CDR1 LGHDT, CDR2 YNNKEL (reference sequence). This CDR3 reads CASSQLGELFF. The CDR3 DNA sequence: TGTGCCAGCAGCCAACTCGGGGAGCTGTTTTTT.

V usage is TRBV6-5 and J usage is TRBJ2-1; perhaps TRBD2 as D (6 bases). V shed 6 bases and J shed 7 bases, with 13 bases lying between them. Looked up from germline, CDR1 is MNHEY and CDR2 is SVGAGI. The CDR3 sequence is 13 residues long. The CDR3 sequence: CASRGTVGNEQFF. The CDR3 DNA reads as TGTGCCAGCAGGGGGACTGTGGGGAATGAGCAGTTCTTC.

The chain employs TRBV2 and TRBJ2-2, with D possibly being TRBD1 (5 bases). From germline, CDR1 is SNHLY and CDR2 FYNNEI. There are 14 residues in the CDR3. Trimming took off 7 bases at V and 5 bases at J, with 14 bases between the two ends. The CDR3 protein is CASTSTEYTGELFF. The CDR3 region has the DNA TGTGCCAGCACATCGACAGAGTATACCGGGGAGCTGTTTTTT. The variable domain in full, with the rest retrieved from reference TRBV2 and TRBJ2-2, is EPEVTQTPSHQVTQMGQEVILRCVPISNHLYFYWYRQILGQKVEFLVSFYNNEISEKSEIFDDQFSVERPDGSNFTLKIRSTKLEDSAMYFCASTSTEYTGELFFGEGSRLTVL.

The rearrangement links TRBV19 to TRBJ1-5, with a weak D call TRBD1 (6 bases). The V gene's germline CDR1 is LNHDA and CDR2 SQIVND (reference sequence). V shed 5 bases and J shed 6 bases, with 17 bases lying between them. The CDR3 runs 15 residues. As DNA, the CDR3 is TGTGCCAGTAGTCGAACAGGGTGGGGTTTTCAGCCCCAGCATTTT. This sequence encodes CASSRTGWGFQPQHF.

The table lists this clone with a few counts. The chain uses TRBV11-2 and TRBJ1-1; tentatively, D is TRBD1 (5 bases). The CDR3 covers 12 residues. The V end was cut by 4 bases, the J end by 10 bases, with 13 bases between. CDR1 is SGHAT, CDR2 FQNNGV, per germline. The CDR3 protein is CASSYATAAAFF. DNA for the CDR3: TGTGCCAGCAGCTACGCGACAGCCGCAGCTTTCTTT.

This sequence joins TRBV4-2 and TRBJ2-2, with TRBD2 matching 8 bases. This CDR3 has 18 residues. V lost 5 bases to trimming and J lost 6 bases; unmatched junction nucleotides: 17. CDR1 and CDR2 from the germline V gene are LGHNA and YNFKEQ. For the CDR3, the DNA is TGTGCCAGCAGCTCCGGACTAGCTGGGGGCGTCCCCGCCGGGGAGCTGTTTTTT. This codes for CASSSGLAGGVPAGELFF.

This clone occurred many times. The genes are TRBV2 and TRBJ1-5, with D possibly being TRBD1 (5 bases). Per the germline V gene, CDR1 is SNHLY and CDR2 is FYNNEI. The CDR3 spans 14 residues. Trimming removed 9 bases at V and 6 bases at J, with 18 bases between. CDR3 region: CASRGGVVGQPQHF. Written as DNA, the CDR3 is TGTGCCAGTCGGGGGGGAGTTGTCGGTCAGCCCCAGCATTTT.

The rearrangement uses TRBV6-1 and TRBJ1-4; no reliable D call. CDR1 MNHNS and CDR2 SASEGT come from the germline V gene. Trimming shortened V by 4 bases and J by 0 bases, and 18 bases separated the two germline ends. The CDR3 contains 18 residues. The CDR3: CASSGRQLRPATNEKLFF. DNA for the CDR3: TGTGCCAGCAGTGGGCGGCAGTTGCGGCCTGCAACTAATGAAAAACTGTTTTTT.

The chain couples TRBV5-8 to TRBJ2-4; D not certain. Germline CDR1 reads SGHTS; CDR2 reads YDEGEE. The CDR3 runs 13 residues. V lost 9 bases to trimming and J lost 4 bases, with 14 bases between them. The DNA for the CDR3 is TGTGCCATCCAAGAGAAAGTTAAAAACATTCAGTACTTC. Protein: CAIQEKVKNIQYF. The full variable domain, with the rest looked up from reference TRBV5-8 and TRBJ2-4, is EAGVTQSPTHLIKTRGQQATLRCSPISGHTSVYWYQQALGLGLQFLLWYDEGEERNRGNFPPRFSGRQFPNYSSELNVNALELEDSALYLCAIQEKVKNIQYFGAGTRLSVL.

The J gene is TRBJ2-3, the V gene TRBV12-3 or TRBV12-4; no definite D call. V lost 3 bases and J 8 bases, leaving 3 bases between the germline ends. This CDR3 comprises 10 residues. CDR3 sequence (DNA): TGTGCCAGCAGTTTCGGTACGCAGTATTTT. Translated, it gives CASSFGTQYF.

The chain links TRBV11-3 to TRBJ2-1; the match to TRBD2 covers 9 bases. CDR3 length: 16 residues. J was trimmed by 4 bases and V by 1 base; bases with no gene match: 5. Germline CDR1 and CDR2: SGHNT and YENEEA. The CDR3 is CASSLGSTSGYNEQFF. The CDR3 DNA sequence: TGTGCCAGCAGCTTAGGGTCTACTAGCGGGTACAATGAGCAGTTCTTC.